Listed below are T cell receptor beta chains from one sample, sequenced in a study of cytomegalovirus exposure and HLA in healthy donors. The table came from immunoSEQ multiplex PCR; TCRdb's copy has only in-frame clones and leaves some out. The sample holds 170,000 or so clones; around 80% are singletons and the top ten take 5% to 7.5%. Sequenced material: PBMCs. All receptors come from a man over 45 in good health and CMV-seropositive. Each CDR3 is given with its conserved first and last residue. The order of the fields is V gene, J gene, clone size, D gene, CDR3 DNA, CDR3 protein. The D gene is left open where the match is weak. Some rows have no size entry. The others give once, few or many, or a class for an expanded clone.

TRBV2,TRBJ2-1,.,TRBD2,TGTGCCAGCAGAGACTACACTAGCGGAGTCTACAATGAGCAGTTCTTC,CASRDYTSGVYNEQFF
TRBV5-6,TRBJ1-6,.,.,TGTGCCAGCAGCCTTACCCCGGGACAAATAAATTCACCCCTCCACTTT,CASSLTPGQINSPLHF
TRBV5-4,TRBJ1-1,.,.,TGTGCCAGCAGCTTGAGCCCAAGCACTGAAGCTTTCTTT,CASSLSPSTEAFF
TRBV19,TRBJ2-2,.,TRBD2,TGTGCCAGTAGTCTGGGAGCGGGGGGGCCGAACACCGGGGAGCTGTTTTTT,CASSLGAGGPNTGELFF
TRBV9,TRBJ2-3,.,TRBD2,TGTGCCAGCAGCGTAGGAATTAGCGGGAGCACAGATACGCAGTATTTT,CASSVGISGSTDTQYF
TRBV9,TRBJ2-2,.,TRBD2,TGTGCCAGCAGCGTATACAGCGGGAGAACGGCCGGGGAGCTGTTTTTT,CASSVYSGRTAGELFF
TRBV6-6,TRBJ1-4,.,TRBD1,TGTGCCAGCGGGGGGGGACAGGGCCACGAAAAACTGTTTTTT,CASGGGQGHEKLFF
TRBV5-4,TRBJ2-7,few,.,TGTGCCAGCAGCCCTACCGGGGAAAACGAGCAGTACTTC,CASSPTGENEQYF
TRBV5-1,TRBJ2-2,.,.,TGCGCCAGCAGCTTGGACTACCATGACGGGGAGCTGTTTTTT,CASSLDYHDGELFF
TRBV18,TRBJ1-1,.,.,TGTGCCAGCTCACCCCCAAGGGGGACCACTGAAGCTTTCTTT,CASSPPRGTTEAFF
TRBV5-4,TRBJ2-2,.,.,TGTGCCAGCAGCTTCCCAGTAGGGACAGCGGGAGAAGGCGTCACCGGGGAGCTGTTTTTT,CASSFPVGTAGEGVTGELFF
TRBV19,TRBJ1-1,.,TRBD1,TGTGCCAGTAGTAAAATCGACAGGGCTAACACTGAAGCTTTCTTT,CASSKIDRANTEAFF
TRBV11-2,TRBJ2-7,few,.,TGTGCCAGCAGCCCTTTGAAGAATAGCGAGCAGTACTTC,CASSPLKNSEQYF
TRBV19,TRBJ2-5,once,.,TGTGCCAGTAGTATCCTAGGAGGGTTGGGGACCCAGTACTTC,CASSILGGLGTQYF
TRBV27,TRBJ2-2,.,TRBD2,TGTGCCAGCTCGCCAGCGGGGGGCAGTACCGGGGAGCTGTTTTTT,CASSPAGGSTGELFF
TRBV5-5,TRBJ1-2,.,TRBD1,TGTGCCAGCAGCTCCCCCGACAGGGGGCCCTTTTATGGCTACACCTTC,CASSSPDRGPFYGYTF
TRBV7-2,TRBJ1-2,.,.,TGTGCCAGCAGCTTAGAAGAGCTCAGTGGAGCTAACTATGGCTACACCTTC,CASSLEELSGANYGYTF
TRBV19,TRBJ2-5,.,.,TGTGCCAGTAACTCTCTGGCAGCGCAAGAGACCCAGTACTTC,CASNSLAAQETQYF
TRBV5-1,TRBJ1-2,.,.,TGCGCCAGCAGCCCAACCCTTGGCCAGGGGTATGGCTACACCTTC,CASSPTLGQGYGYTF
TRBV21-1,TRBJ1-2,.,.,TGTGCCAGCAGCAAAGAAGGAATTTCAGGGTGGGGCCTCCTATCCTATGGCTACACCTTC,CASSKEGISGWGLLSYGYTF
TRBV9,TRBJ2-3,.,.,TGTGCCAGCAGCCTATACGGGGGTTTAACAGATACGCAGTATTTT,CASSLYGGLTDTQYF
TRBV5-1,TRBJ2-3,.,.,TGCGCCAGCAGTCAGAAAGATACGCAGTATTTT,CASSQKDTQYF
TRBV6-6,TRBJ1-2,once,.,TGTGCCAGCAGAATATACAGGGACGTTTATGGCTACACCTTC,CASRIYRDVYGYTF
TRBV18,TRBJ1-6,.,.,TGTGCCAGCTCACAGGCGGCAGCATATAATTCACCCCTCCACTTT,CASSQAAAYNSPLHF
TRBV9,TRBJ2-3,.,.,TGTGCCAGCAGCGTAGGCGGGCACTACACAGATACGCAGTATTTT,CASSVGGHYTDTQYF
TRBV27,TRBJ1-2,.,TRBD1,TGTGCCAGCGGAGGGGGCTTCTCTGGAGGCTACACCTTC,CASGGGFSGGYTF
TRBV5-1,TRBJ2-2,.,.,TGCGCCAGCAGCGTGACACTTAACACCGGGGAGCTGTTTTTT,CASSVTLNTGELFF
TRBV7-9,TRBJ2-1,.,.,TGTGCCAGCAGCCCGACACCCCCGTCCTACAATGAGCAGTTCTTC,CASSPTPPSYNEQFF
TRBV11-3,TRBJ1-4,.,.,TGTGCCAGCAGCTTAGGAGGGACTAGGAATGAAAAACTGTTTTTT,CASSLGGTRNEKLFF
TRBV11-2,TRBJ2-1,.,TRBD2,TGTGCCAGCAGCTTTCGGCGACTCCAAGGTCGGGAGGGCAATGAGCAGTTCTTC,CASSFRRLQGREGNEQFF
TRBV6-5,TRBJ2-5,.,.,TGTGCCAGCAGCCCTACAGGCAGGGAAGAGACCCAGTACTTC,CASSPTGREETQYF
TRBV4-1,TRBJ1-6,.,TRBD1,TGCGCCAGCAGCTTCGGCACAGGGGGCTTTGGTTCACCCCTCCACTTT,CASSFGTGGFGSPLHF
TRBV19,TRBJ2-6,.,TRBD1,TGTGCCAGTAGTATGACAGGGCCTAGCTCTGGGGCCAACGTCCTGACTTTC,CASSMTGPSSGANVLTF
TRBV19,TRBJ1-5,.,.,TGTGCCAGTAGACTAGGATTGGAACAGCCCCAGCATTTT,CASRLGLEQPQHF
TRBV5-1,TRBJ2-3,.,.,TGCGCCAGCAGCCCCTTTACAGGAGATACGCAGTATTTT,CASSPFTGDTQYF
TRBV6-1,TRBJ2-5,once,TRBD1,TGTGCCAGCAGGATACAGACAGGGTTAGAGACCCAGTACTTC,CASRIQTGLETQYF
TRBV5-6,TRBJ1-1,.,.,TGTGCCAGCAGCTTTAATGTGAGGCACACTGAAGCTTTCTTT,CASSFNVRHTEAFF
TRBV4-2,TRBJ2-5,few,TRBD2,TGTGCCAGCAGCCAAGAGGCGACTAGCGGGGAAAAGTACTTC,CASSQEATSGEKYF
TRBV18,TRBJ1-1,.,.,TGTGCCAGCTCACCACTTCGGGAGACTGAAGCTTTCTTT,CASSPLRETEAFF
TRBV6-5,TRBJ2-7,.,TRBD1,TGTGCCAGCAGTTACTCCAGGACAGGGCCGACCGAGCAGTACTTC,CASSYSRTGPTEQYF
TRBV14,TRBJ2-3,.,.,TGTGCCAGCAGTCTTGTCGTGACAGATACGCAGTATTTT,CASSLVVTDTQYF
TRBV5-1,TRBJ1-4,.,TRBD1,TGCGCCAGCAGCCCGTTCGGACAGGTTGATGAAAAACTGTTTTTT,CASSPFGQVDEKLFF
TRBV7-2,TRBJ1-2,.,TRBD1,TGTGCCAGCAGCTTACCCCGACAGGGGTGGAACTATGGCTACACCTTC,CASSLPRQGWNYGYTF
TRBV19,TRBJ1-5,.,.,TGTGCCAGTAGTTGGGGGGGGGTGGGTCAGCCCCAGCATTTT,CASSWGGVGQPQHF
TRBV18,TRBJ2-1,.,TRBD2,TGTGCCAGCTCCCCCAATCGGACTAGCGGTCTCTACAATGAGCAGTTCTTC,CASSPNRTSGLYNEQFF
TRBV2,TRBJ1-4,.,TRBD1,TGTGCCAGCAGAGAGACAGGGGGGCCTAATGAAAAACTGTTTTTT,CASRETGGPNEKLFF
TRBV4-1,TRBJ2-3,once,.,TGCGCCAGCAGCCAAGATTATCTGGAGTCCTACACAGATACGCAGTATTTT,CASSQDYLESYTDTQYF
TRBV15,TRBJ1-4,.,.,TGTGCCACCTCCTCAGGAAGCCCCTCTGCAACTAATGAAAAACTGTTTTTT,CATSSGSPSATNEKLFF
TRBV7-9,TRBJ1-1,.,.,TGTGCCAGCATTCTTGGGGGGGGAGACCCCTCAGGGCACACTGAAGCTTTCTTT,CASILGGGDPSGHTEAFF
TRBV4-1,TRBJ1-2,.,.,TGCGCCAGCAGCCAAGATCGGGGGGCAGGGCAGATTAACTATGGCTACACCTTC,CASSQDRGAGQINYGYTF
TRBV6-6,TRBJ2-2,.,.,TGTGCCACCTTAACGGGTAACACCGGGGAGCTGTTTTTT,CATLTGNTGELFF
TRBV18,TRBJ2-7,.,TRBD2,TGTGCCAGCTCACCAGGCGGACTAGCGGGGAGCTCCTACGAGCAGTACTTC,CASSPGGLAGSSYEQYF
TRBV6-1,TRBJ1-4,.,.,TGTGCCAGCAGTACCGCAGGGACAACTAATGAAAAACTGTTTTTT,CASSTAGTTNEKLFF